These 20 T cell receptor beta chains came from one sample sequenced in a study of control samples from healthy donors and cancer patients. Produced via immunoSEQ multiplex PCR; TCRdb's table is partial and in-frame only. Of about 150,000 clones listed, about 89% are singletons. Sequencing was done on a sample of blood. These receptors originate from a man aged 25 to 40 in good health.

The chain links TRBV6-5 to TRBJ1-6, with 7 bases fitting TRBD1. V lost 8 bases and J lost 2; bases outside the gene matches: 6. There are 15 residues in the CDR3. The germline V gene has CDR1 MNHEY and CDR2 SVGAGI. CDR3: CASLETGAYNSPLHF. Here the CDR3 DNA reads TGTGCCAGCCTCGAAACAGGGGCCTATAATTCACCCCTCCACTTT.

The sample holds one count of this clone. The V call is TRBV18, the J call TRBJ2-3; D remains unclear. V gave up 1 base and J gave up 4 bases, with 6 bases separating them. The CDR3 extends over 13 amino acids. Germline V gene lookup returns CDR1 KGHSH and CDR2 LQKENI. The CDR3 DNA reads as TGTGCCAGCTCACCACATAAGGCAGATACGCAGTATTTT. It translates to CASSPHKADTQYF.

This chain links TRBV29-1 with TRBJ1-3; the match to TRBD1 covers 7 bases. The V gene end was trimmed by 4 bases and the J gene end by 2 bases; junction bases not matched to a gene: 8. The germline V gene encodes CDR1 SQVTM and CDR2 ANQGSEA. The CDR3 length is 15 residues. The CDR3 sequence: CSVAVQGGAGNTIYF. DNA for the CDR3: TGCAGCGTTGCTGTTCAGGGGGGGGCTGGAAACACCATATATTTT. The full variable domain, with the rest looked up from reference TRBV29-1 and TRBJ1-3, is SAVISQKPSRDICQRGTSLTIQCQVDSQVTMMFWYRQQPGQSLTLIATANQGSEATYESGFVIDKFPISRPNLTFSTLTVSNMSPEDSSIYLCSVAVQGGAGNTIYFGEGSWLTVV.

The CDR3: CASSLVKGLAGAPFF. The CDR3 bases are TGTGCCAGCAGCTTAGTCAAGGGACTAGCGGGAGCCCCCTTCTTC. The J gene is TRBJ2-1, the V gene TRBV7-2; 14 nucleotides agree with TRBD2. After removal of 1 base from V and 16 bases from J, the junction contained 9 bases not matched to a gene. The germline CDR1 and CDR2 sequences are SGHTA and FQGNSA. There are 15 residues in the CDR3.

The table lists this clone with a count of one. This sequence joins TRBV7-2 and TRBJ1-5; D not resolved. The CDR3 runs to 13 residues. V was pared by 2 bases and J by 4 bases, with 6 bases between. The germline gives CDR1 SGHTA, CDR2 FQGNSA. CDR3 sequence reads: CASSLSPNQPQHF. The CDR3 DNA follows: TGTGCCAGCAGCTTATCCCCAAATCAGCCCCAGCATTTT.

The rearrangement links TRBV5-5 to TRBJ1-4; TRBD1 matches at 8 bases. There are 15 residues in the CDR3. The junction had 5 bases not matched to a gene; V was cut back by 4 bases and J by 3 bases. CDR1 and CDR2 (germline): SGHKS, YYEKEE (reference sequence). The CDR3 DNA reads TGTGCCAGCAGCCCGGGACAGGTCCCTAATGAAAAACTGTTTTTT. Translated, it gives CASSPGQVPNEKLFF.

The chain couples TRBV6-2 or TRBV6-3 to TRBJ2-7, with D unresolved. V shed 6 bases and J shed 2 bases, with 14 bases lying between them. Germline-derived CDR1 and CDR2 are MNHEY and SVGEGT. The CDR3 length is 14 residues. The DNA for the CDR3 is TGTGCCAGCAGGTACCTAGGTTTACCCTACGAGCAGTACTTC. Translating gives CASRYLGLPYEQYF.

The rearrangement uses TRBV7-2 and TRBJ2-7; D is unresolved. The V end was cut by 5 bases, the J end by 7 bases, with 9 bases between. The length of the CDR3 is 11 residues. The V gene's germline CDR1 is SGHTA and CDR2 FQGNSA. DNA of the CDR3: TGTGCCAGCAGCCCCTCCGTTGAGCAGTACTTC. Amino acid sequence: CASSPSVEQYF.

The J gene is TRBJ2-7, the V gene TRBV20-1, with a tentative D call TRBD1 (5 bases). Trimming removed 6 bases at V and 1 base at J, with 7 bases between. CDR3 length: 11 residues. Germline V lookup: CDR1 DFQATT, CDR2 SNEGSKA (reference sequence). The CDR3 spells CSAGRSYEQYF. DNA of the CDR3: TGCAGTGCGGGGCGGTCCTACGAGCAGTACTTC.

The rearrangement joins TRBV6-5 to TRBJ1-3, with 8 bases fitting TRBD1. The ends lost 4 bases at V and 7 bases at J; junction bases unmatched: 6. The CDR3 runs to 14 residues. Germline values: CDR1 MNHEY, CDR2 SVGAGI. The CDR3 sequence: CASSSSGQANTIYF. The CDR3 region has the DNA TGTGCCAGCAGTTCCTCGGGACAGGCCAACACCATATATTTT.

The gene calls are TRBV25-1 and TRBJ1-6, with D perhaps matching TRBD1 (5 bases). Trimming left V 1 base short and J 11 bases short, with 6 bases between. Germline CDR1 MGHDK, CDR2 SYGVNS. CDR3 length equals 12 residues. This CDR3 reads CASSESGPPLHF. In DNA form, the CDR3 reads TGTGCCAGCAGTGAATCAGGGCCACCCCTCCACTTT. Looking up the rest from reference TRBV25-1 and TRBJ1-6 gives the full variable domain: EADIYQTPRYLVIGTGKKITLECSQTMGHDKMYWYQQDPGMELHLIHYSYGVNSTEKGDLSSESTVSRIRTEHFPLTLESARPSHTSQYLCASSESGPPLHFGNGTRLTVT.

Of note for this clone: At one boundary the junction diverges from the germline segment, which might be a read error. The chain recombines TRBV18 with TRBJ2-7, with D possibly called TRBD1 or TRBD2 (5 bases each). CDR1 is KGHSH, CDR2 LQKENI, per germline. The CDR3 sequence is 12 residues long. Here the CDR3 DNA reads TGTGCCAGCTCACCCCAACGGGGCCCTATAGAGTTC. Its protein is CASSPQRGPIEF.

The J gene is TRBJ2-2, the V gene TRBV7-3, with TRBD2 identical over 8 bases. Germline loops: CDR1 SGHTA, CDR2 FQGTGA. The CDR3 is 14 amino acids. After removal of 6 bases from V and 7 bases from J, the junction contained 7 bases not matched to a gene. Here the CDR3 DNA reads TGTGCCAGCAGACGGGAGGGCTGGGACGGGGAGCTGTTTTTT. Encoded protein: CASRREGWDGELFF.

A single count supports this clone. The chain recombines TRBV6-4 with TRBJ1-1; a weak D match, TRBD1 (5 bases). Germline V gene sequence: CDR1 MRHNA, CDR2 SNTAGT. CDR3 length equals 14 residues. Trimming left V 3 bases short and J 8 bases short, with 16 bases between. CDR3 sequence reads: CASSEEGWAGEAFF. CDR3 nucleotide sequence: TGTGCCAGCAGTGAAGAGGGGTGGGCTGGCGAAGCTTTCTTT.

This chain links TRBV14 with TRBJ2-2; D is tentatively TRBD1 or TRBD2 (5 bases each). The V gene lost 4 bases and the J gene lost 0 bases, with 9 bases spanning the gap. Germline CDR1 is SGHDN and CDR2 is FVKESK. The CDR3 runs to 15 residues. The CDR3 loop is CASSPGTANTGELFF. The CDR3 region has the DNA TGTGCCAGCAGCCCGGGGACGGCGAACACCGGGGAGCTGTTTTTT.

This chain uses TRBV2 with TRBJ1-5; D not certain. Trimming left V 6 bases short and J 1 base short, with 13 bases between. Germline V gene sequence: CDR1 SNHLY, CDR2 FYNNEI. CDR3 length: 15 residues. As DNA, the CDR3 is TGTGCCAGCAGGTCGGGGTTAGGCAGCAATCAGCCCCAGCATTTT. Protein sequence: CASRSGLGSNQPQHF.

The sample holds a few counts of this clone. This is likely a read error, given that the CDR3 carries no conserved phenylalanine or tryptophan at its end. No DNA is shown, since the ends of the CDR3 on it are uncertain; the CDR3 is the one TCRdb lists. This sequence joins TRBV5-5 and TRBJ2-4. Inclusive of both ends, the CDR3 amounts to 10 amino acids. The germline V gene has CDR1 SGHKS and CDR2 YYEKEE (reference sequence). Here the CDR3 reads CASSPRWPTL.

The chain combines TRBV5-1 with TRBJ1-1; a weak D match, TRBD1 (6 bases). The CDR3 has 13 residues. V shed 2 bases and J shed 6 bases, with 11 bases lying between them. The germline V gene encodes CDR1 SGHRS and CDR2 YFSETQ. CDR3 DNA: TGCGCCAGCAGCTTACAGGGTGGATCTGAAGCTTTCTTT. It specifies CASSLQGGSEAFF.

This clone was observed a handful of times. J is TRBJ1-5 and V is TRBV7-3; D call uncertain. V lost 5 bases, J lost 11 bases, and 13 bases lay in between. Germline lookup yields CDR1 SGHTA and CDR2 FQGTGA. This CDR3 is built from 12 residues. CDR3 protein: CASSLGRSAQHF. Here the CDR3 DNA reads TGTGCCAGCAGCCTAGGACGGTCAGCCCAGCATTTT.

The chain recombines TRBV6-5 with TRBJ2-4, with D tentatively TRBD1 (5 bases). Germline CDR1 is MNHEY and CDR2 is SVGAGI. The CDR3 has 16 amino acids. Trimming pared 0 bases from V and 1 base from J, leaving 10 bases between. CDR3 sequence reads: CASSYSKGVAKNIQYF. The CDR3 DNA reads TGTGCCAGCAGTTACTCGAAAGGGGTGGCCAAAAACATTCAGTACTTC.